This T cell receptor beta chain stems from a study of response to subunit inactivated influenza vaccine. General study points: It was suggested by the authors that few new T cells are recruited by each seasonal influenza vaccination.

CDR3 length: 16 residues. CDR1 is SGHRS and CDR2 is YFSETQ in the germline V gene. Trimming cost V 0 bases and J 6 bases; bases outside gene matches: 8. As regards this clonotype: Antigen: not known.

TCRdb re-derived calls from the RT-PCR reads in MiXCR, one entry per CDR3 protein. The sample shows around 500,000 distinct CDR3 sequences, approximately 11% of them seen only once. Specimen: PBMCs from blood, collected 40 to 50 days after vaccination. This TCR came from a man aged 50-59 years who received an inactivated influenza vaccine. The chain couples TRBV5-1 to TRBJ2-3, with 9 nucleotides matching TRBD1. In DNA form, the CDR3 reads TGCGCCAGCAGCTTGGCTGGACAGGGGATAGGGGATACGCAGTATTTT. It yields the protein CASSLAGQGIGDTQYF.